This T cell receptor beta chain was sequenced during a study of T cell responses to AZD1222 COVID-19 vaccine. The trim removed 0 bases at V and 7 bases at J, leaving 9 bases unmatched. This CDR3 region has 15 residues. Germline V gene lookup returns CDR1 SGHVS and CDR2 FNYEAQ. Clones were sequenced by immunoSEQ multiplex PCR, and TCRdb holds only the in-frame ones, with some missing. This repertoire shows about 160,000 clones, 75% to 95% found once; its top ten account for over 1.1%. Specimen: peripheral blood, collected on day 0 of AZD1222 vaccination. The chain has TRBV7-6 and TRBJ2-7, with 7 bases identical to TRBD1. The TCR originated in an adult in good health. Here the CDR3 reads CASSLALGQVGEQYF. The CDR3 bases are TGTGCCAGCAGCTTAGCCCTTGGACAGGTTGGGGAGCAGTACTTC.